The entry that follows covers one TCR beta chain sequence. The protocol was immunoSEQ multiplex PCR, while the TCRdb copy is restricted to in-frame clones and leaves out a portion. The table lists 50,000 or so clones, approximately 89% of them singletons. This specimen belongs to a study of graft-versus-host responses after intestinal transplantation. This clonotype was obtained from a human patient who received an intestinal transplant, so some T cells may come from the graft donor. Sequences were derived from PBMCs, sampled roughly 120 days after intestinal transplantation.

CDR3 amino acids: CASSPLGQGYEQYF. The CDR3 DNA reads as TGTGCCAGCAGCCCGCTGGGACAGGGTTACGAGCAGTACTTC. The V and J genes are TRBV5-6 and TRBJ2-7; 9 bases map to TRBD1. Germline-derived CDR1 and CDR2 are SGHDT and YYEEEE. The CDR3 has 14 amino acids. Trimming at V came to 4 bases and at J to 4 bases, leaving 6 bases not matched to a gene.